The rows below give T cell receptor beta chains drawn from one sample of a study of T-cell memory formation after mild COVID-19. One entry per CDR3 protein, called by TCRdb with MiXCR from the 5' RACE reads. The sample yields some 450,000 distinct CDR3 sequences, approximately 20% seen once. What was sequenced was PBMCs or a T cell subset sorted from them (not recorded which). These receptor sequences come from an adult woman who had mild COVID-19 (a few samples of this study predate the infection). Cell type and time point are not known. Both conserved end residues are part of each CDR3. Fields, in order: CDR3 protein, CDR3 DNA, D gene, V gene, clone size, J gene. The D gene is left open where the match is weak. The size field is filled for only some rows; it gives once, few, many or a size class.

CDR3 protein: CSVNQGGSGNTIYF; CDR3 DNA: TGCAGCGTTAATCAGGGGGGCTCTGGAAACACCATATATTTT; D gene: TRBD1; V gene: TRBV29-1; clone size: few; J gene: TRBJ1-3
CDR3 protein: CASSPGQGGLMNTEAFF; CDR3 DNA: TGCGCCAGCAGCCCCGGACAGGGGGGTCTCATGAACACTGAAGCTTTCTTT; D gene: TRBD1; V gene: TRBV5-1; clone size: -; J gene: TRBJ1-1
CDR3 protein: CSVVRQGYEQYF; CDR3 DNA: TGCAGCGTTGTGCGCCAGGGCTACGAGCAGTACTTC; D gene: -; V gene: TRBV29-1; clone size: -; J gene: TRBJ2-7
CDR3 protein: CASSLFWTGTYEQYF; CDR3 DNA: TGTGCCAGCAGCTTGTTCTGGACAGGTACCTACGAGCAGTACTTC; D gene: TRBD1; V gene: TRBV5-6; clone size: few; J gene: TRBJ2-7
CDR3 protein: CSASQGSDLLETQYF; CDR3 DNA: TGCAGTGCTAGTCAGGGATCCGATTTATTAGAGACCCAGTACTTC; D gene: -; V gene: TRBV20-1; clone size: few; J gene: TRBJ2-5
CDR3 protein: CASSPQGSSNQPQHF; CDR3 DNA: TGTGCCAGCAGCCCTCAGGGCAGCAGCAATCAGCCCCAGCATTTT; D gene: -; V gene: TRBV7-9; clone size: -; J gene: TRBJ1-5
CDR3 protein: CASSQVAANNNEQFF; CDR3 DNA: TGTGCCAGCAGCCAAGTGGCGGCAAATAACAATGAGCAGTTCTTC; D gene: -; V gene: TRBV4-2; clone size: -; J gene: TRBJ2-1
CDR3 protein: CASSQASAALANEQFF; CDR3 DNA: TGTGCCAGCAGCCAAGCATCAGCGGCATTAGCCAATGAGCAGTTCTTC; D gene: -; V gene: TRBV4-2; clone size: -; J gene: TRBJ2-1
CDR3 protein: CATGLSNQETQYF; CDR3 DNA: TGTGCCACCGGATTAAGCAACCAAGAGACCCAGTACTTC; D gene: -; V gene: TRBV27; clone size: few; J gene: TRBJ2-5
CDR3 protein: CANPRTVNYGYTF; CDR3 DNA: TGTGCCAACCCCCGGACAGTAAACTATGGCTACACCTTC; D gene: -; V gene: TRBV27; clone size: -; J gene: TRBJ1-2
CDR3 protein: CASSVTSGSTDTQYF; CDR3 DNA: TGTGCCAGCAGTGTGACTAGCGGGAGCACAGATACGCAGTATTTT; D gene: TRBD2; V gene: TRBV9; clone size: few; J gene: TRBJ2-3
CDR3 protein: CASSLWGGNTIYF; CDR3 DNA: TGTGCCAGCAGTTTGTGGGGCGGAAACACCATATATTTT; D gene: -; V gene: TRBV12-3/TRBV12-4; clone size: few; J gene: TRBJ1-3